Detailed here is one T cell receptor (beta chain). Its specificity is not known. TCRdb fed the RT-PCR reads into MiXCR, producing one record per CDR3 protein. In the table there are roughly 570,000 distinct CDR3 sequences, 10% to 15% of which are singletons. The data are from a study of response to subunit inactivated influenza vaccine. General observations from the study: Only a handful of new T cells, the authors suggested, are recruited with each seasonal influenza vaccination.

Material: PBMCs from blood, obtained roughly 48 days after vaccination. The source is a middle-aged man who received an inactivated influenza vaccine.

Here the CDR3 reads CASSLGGGPAFF. CDR3 DNA sequence: TGTGCCAGCAGCTTAGGGGGGGGGCCGGCTTTCTTT. The J gene is TRBJ1-1, the V gene TRBV7-9, with D possibly TRBD1 on 6 matching bases. The CDR3 extends over 12 amino acids. From germline, CDR1 is SEHNR and CDR2 FQNEAQ (reference sequence). V was clipped by 1 base and J by 11 bases, with 11 bases between them.